This TCR beta chain was captured in a study of blood T cell repertoires in COVID-19. In the authors' workflow: Cell counts per sample came from amplifying reference gene primers. Produced via immunoSEQ multiplex PCR; TCRdb's table is partial and in-frame only. The DNA was the basis for D and trimming; V, J and clone size are from that table. The table has roughly 150,000 clones, approximately 90% seen once; the top ten hold around 3%. V lost 0 bases and J 4 bases, leaving 9 bases between the germline ends. The V gene's germline CDR1 is LGHNA and CDR2 YSLEER. The CDR3 spans 15 residues. Sequencing was carried out using peripheral blood. This sequence joins TRBV4-3 and TRBJ2-2, with no clear D. The sequence was collected from a man aged 60 to 69 with active or convalescent COVID-19. CDR3 DNA: TGCGCCAGCAGCCAAGAAGCCCCGTCCACCGGGGAGCTGTTTTTT. Residues: CASSQEAPSTGELFF.